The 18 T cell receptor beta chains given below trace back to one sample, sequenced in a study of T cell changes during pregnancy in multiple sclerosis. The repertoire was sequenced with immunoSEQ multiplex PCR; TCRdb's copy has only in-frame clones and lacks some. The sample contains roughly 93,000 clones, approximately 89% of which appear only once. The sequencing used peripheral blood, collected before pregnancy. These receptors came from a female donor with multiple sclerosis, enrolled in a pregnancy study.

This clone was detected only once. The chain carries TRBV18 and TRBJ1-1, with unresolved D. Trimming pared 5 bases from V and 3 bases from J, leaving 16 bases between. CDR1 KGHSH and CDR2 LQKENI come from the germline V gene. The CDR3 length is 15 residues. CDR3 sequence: CASSTLGRADTEAFF. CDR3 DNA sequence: TGTGCCAGCTCAACCCTCGGGAGGGCGGACACTGAAGCTTTCTTT. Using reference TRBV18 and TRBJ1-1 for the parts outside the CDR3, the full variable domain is NAGVMQNPRHLVRRRGQEARLRCSPMKGHSHVYWYRQLPEEGLKFMVYLQKENIIDESGMPKERFSAEFPKEGPSILRIQQVVRGDSAAYFCASSTLGRADTEAFFGQGTRLTVV.

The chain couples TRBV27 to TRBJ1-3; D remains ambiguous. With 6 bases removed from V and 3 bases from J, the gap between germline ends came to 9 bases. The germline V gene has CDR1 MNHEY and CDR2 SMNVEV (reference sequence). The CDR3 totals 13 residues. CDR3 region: CASRKGGGNTIYF. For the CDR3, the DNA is TGTGCCAGCAGGAAGGGAGGTGGAAACACCATATATTTT.

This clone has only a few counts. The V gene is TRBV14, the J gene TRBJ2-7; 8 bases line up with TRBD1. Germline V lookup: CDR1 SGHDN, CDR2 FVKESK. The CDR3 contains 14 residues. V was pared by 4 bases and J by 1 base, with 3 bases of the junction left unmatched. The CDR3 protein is CASSRDRQSYEQYF. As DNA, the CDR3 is TGTGCCAGCAGCCGGGACAGGCAATCCTACGAGCAGTACTTC. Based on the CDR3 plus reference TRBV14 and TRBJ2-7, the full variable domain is EAGVTQFPSHSVIEKGQTVTLRCDPISGHDNLYWYRRVMGKEIKFLLHFVKESKQDESGMPNNRFLAERTGGTYSTLKVQPAELEDSGVYFCASSRDRQSYEQYFGPGTRLTVT.

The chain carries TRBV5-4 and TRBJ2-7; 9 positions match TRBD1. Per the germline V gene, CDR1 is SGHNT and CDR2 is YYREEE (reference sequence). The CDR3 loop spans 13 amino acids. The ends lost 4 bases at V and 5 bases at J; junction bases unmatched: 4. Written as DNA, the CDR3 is TGTGCCAGCAGCCCCGGGACAGGGAACGAGCAGTACTTC. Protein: CASSPGTGNEQYF.

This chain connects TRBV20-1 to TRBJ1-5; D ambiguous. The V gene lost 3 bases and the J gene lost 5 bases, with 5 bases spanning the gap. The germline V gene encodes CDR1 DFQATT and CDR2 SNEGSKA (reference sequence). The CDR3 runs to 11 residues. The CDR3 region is CSARGDQPQHF. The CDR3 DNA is TGCAGTGCTAGGGGAGATCAGCCCCAGCATTTT.

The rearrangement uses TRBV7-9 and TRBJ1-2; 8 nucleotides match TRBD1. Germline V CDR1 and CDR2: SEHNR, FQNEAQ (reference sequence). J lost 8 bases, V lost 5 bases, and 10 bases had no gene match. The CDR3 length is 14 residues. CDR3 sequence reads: CASSTGQGFSGYTF. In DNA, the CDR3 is TGTGCCAGCAGCACCGGACAGGGCTTTAGCGGCTACACCTTC.

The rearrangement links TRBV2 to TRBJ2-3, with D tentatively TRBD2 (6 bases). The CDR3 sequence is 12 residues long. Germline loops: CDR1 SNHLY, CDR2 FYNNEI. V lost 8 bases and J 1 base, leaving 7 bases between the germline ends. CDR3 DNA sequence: TGTGCCAGCCCGGGGGGCACAGATACGCAGTATTTT. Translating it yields CASPGGTDTQYF.

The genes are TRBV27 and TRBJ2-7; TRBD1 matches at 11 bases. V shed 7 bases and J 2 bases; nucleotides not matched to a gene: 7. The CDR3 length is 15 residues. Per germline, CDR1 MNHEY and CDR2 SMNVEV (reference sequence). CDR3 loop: CASTLGTGGTYEQYF. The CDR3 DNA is TGTGCCAGCACCCTAGGGACAGGGGGGACCTACGAGCAGTACTTC.

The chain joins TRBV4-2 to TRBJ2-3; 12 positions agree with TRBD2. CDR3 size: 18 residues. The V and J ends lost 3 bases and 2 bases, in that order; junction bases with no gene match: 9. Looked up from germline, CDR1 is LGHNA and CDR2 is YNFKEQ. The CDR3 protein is CASSQVLAGGPSTDTQYF. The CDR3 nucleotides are TGTGCCAGCAGCCAGGTACTAGCGGGGGGCCCTTCCACAGATACGCAGTATTTT.

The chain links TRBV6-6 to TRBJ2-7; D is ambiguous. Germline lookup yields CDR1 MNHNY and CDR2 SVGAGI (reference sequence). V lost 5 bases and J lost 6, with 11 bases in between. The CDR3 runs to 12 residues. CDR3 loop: CASSLLFREQYF. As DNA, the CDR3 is TGTGCCAGCAGTCTACTTTTTCGCGAGCAGTACTTC.

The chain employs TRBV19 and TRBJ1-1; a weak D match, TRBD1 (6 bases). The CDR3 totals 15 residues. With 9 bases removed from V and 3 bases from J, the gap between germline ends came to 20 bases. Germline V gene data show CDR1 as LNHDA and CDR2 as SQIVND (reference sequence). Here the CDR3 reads CASGRGGVRDTEAFF. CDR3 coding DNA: TGTGCCAGCGGCAGGGGTGGGGTAAGGGACACTGAAGCTTTCTTT.

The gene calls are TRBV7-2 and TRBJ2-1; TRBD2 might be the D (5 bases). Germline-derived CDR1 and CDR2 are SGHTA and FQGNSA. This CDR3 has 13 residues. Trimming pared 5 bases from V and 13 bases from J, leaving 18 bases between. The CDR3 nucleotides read TGTGCCAGCAGCCCCCTCGTTGGCGGGCCCCAGTTCTTC. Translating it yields CASSPLVGGPQFF.

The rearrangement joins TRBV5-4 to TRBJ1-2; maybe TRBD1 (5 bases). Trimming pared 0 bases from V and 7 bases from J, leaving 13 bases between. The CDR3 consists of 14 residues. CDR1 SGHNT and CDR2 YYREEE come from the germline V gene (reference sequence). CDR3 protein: CASSLARDRGGYTF. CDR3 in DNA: TGTGCCAGCAGCTTGGCGCGGGATAGGGGTGGCTACACCTTC.

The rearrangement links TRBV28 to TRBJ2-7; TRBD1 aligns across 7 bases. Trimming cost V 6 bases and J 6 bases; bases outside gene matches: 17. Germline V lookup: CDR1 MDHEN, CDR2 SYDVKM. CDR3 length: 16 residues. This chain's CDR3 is CASSPKPLNRGREQYF. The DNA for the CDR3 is TGTGCCAGCAGCCCGAAGCCCTTGAACAGGGGACGCGAGCAGTACTTC.

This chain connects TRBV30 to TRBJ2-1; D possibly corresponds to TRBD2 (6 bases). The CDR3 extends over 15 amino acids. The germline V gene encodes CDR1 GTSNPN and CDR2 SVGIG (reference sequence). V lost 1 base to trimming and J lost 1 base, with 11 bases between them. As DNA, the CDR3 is TGTGCCTGGAGTGAGGACGGGAGATCCTACAATGAGCAGTTCTTC. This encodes CAWSEDGRSYNEQFF.

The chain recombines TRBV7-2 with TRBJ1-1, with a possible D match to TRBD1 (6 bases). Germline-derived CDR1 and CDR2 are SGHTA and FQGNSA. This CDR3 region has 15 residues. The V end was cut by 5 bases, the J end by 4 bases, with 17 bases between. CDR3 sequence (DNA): TGTGCCAGCAGCCTTCACAGGGTAACGGGCACTGAAGCTTTCTTT. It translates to CASSLHRVTGTEAFF. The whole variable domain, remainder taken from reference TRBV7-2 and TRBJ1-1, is GAGVSQSPSNKVTEKGKDVELRCDPISGHTALYWYRQSLGQGLEFLIYFQGNSAPDKSGLPSDRFSAERTGGSVSTLTIQRTQQEDSAVYLCASSLHRVTGTEAFFGQGTRLTVV.

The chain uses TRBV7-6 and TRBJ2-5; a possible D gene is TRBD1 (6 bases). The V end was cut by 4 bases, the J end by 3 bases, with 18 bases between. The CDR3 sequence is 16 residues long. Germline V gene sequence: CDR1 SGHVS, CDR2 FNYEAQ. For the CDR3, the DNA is TGTGCCAGCAGCTCTGAGGGCAGGGGAAGAGAAGAGACCCAGTACTTC. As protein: CASSSEGRGREETQYF. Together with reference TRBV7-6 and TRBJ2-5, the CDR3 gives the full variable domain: GAGVSQSPRYKVTKRGQDVALRCDPISGHVSLYWYRQALGQGPEFLTYFNYEAQQDKSGLPNDRFSAERPEGSISTLTIQRTEQRDSAMYRCASSSEGRGREETQYFGPGTRLLVL.

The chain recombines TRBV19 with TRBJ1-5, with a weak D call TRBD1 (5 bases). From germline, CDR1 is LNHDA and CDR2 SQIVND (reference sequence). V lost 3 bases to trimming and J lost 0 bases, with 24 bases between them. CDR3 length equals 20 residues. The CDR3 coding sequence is TGTGCCAGTAGTATTAGGGCCGGCCCCCGTGGGGCTTATAGCAATCAGCCCCAGCATTTT. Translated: CASSIRAGPRGAYSNQPQHF.